A single sample is the source of the 17 T cell receptor beta chains below, sequenced in a study of CD8+CD57+ T cells in acquired aplastic anemia (dated 2018 in TCRdb). Sequencing took place on an Illumina HiSeq 2000. Genomic DNA was used as template for profiling of TCR beta VDJ combinations and CDR3 sequences. TCRdb reprocessed the public reads (quality trimming at Q25 with fastp, clone calling with MiXCR) and kept in-frame beta chains. Each entry merges the rows of one CDR3 protein and shows their most common DNA and genes. This sample gives approximately 170,000 distinct CDR3 sequences in total; 50% to 75% of them show up just once. The top ten hold over 40% of the sample. Source material: sorted CD4+, CD8+, or CD8+CD57+ T cells (not recorded which) from PBMCs. These receptors were taken from a human donor in good health.

The chain joins TRBV10-3 to TRBJ1-5, with 8 bases identical to TRBD1. V dropped 6 bases and J dropped 7; count of bases not matched to a gene: 8. CDR1 and CDR2 from the germline V gene are ENHRY and SYGVKD. The CDR3 consists of 14 residues. This CDR3 reads CAIRGQAGGQPQHF. The CDR3 DNA is TGTGCCATCAGGGGACAGGCTGGCGGACAGCCCCAGCATTTT.

This chain uses TRBV5-6 with TRBJ2-7; 7 nucleotides agree with TRBD2. The CDR3 has 14 residues. In germline, CDR1 is SGHDT, CDR2 YYEEEE. With V trimmed by 0 bases and J by 3 bases, 3 bases remained unmatched. The CDR3 sequence: CASSLGLAVYEQYF. In DNA, the CDR3 is TGTGCCAGCAGCTTGGGGCTAGCGGTCTACGAGCAGTACTTC.

Here the CDR3 DNA reads TGCGCCAGCAGTGATCCGGGACTAGGCCCTTACAATGAGCAGTTCTTC. Translated, it gives CASSDPGLGPYNEQFF. This chain uses TRBV10-2 with TRBJ2-1, with 8 bases fitting TRBD2. With V trimmed by 3 bases and J by 4 bases, 8 bases remained unmatched. Germline lookup yields CDR1 WSHSY and CDR2 SAAADI. The CDR3 sequence is 16 residues long.

The chain recombines TRBV7-9 with TRBJ2-3; no reliable D call. The V gene's germline CDR1 is SEHNR and CDR2 FQNEAQ (reference sequence). This CDR3 contains 11 residues. Trimming removed 9 bases from V and 2 bases from J, with 6 bases in between. CDR3 sequence: CASTLTDTQYF. The DNA of the CDR3 is TGTGCCAGTACTCTCACAGATACGCAGTATTTT.

This clonotype occurred a few times. The rearrangement joins TRBV7-9 to TRBJ2-7, with a weak D call TRBD1 (6 bases). V shed 5 bases and J shed 3 bases, with 11 bases lying between them. The CDR3 length is 13 residues. Germline V lookup: CDR1 SEHNR, CDR2 FQNEAQ (reference sequence). The CDR3 region has the DNA TGTGCCAGCAGCCCACAACAGGGCTACGAGCAGTACTTC. Its translation is CASSPQQGYEQYF.

The genes are TRBV10-3 and TRBJ2-2, with D perhaps TRBD2 (6 bases). Per germline, CDR1 ENHRY and CDR2 SYGVKD. V was shortened by 6 bases and J by 1 base, with 6 bases between the two germline ends. CDR3 size: 13 residues. CDR3 DNA sequence: TGTGCCATCAGGGGGGGGAACACCGGGGAGCTGTTTTTT. Its protein product is CAIRGGNTGELFF.

This clonotype was found a few times. The genes are TRBV27 and TRBJ2-3; no reliable D call. The CDR3 is made up of 16 amino acids. Trimming left V 5 bases short and J 4 bases short, with 19 bases between. Germline CDR1 and CDR2: MNHEY and SMNVEV (reference sequence). CDR3 nucleotides: TGTGCCAGCAGTCCATACCTCAGGTATCCGGCAGATACGCAGTATTTT. Residues: CASSPYLRYPADTQYF.

J is TRBJ2-3 and V is TRBV7-9; D is possibly TRBD2 (6 bases). Per the germline V gene, CDR1 is SEHNR and CDR2 is FQNEAQ (reference sequence). The CDR3 is made up of 17 amino acids. Trimming cost V 5 bases and J 2 bases, with 20 bases left between them. CDR3 loop: CASSQGRGTSITDTQYF. In DNA form, the CDR3 reads TGTGCCAGCAGCCAAGGGCGAGGGACTTCTATCACAGATACGCAGTATTTT.

The V and J genes are TRBV20-1 and TRBJ2-3; TRBD2 matches at 9 bases. Germline V gene sequence: CDR1 DFQATT, CDR2 SNEGSKA (reference sequence). CDR3 length: 14 amino acids. V was pared by 3 bases and J by 1 base, with 2 bases of the junction left unmatched. CDR3 nucleotides: TGCAGTGCTAGCTCTAGCGGGGGCACAGATACGCAGTATTTT. Amino acid sequence: CSASSSGGTDTQYF.

The sample holds a few counts of this clonotype. The chain couples TRBV13 to TRBJ2-5, with a tentative D call TRBD1 (6 bases). Germline CDR1 and CDR2: PRHDT and FYEKMQ (reference sequence). The CDR3 loop spans 12 amino acids. V lost 5 bases to trimming and J lost 4 bases, with 8 bases between them. In DNA, the CDR3 is TGTGCCAGCAGCCGAGGGGGAGAGACCCAGTACTTC. Protein product: CASSRGGETQYF.

The chain couples TRBV29-1 to TRBJ1-5; maybe TRBD1 (6 bases). Germline V gene lookup returns CDR1 SQVTM and CDR2 ANQGSEA. The CDR3 sequence is 13 residues long. V lost 6 bases, J lost 2 bases, and 11 bases lay in between. The CDR3 loop is CSVRDTRNQPQHF. The DNA of the CDR3 is TGCAGCGTAAGGGACACCCGCAATCAGCCCCAGCATTTT.

The genes are TRBV29-1 and TRBJ2-5, with D possibly matching TRBD2 (5 bases). Germline-derived CDR1 and CDR2 are SQVTM and ANQGSEA. The CDR3 extends over 15 amino acids. V dropped 3 bases and J dropped 0 bases, with 14 bases sitting between them. This CDR3 reads CSVDNLRGNQETQYF. In nucleotides, the CDR3 is TGCAGCGTTGACAACCTTCGGGGTAACCAAGAGACCCAGTACTTC.

This clonotype showed up just once. The chain recombines TRBV7-9 with TRBJ1-6, with D uncertain. Germline V gene sequence: CDR1 SEHNR, CDR2 FQNEAQ (reference sequence). The CDR3 length is 12 residues. V lost 1 base and J lost 11, with 6 bases in between. As DNA, the CDR3 is TGTGCCAGCAGCTTAGATCTCACACCCCTCCACTTT. Residues: CASSLDLTPLHF.

The chain is built from TRBV4-1 and TRBJ2-7, with D possibly TRBD2 on 5 matching bases. The length of the CDR3 is 16 residues. Trimming pared 0 bases from V and 0 bases from J, leaving 12 bases between. Germline CDR1 and CDR2: MGHRA and YSYEKL. CDR3 residues: CASSQDWRIFSYEQYF. As DNA, the CDR3 is TGCGCCAGCAGCCAAGATTGGAGGATATTCTCCTACGAGCAGTACTTC.

This chain joins TRBV11-2 and TRBJ1-2; possible D gene TRBD1, 5 bases. V gave up 7 bases and J gave up 7 bases, with 22 bases separating them. This CDR3 is built from 15 residues. In germline, CDR1 is SGHAT, CDR2 FQNNGV. In DNA form, the CDR3 reads TGTGCCAGCAACCCCAACACGGGACTCGATTCTGGCTACACCTTC. Translated: CASNPNTGLDSGYTF.

This chain links TRBV6-5 with TRBJ1-1; D not resolved. The CDR3 runs 14 residues. Trimming removed 0 bases at V and 5 bases at J, with 10 bases between. Germline CDR1 and CDR2: MNHEY and SVGAGI. CDR3 protein: CASSYSAGTTEAFF. CDR3 coding DNA: TGTGCCAGCAGTTACTCAGCGGGTACAACTGAAGCTTTCTTT.

This clonotype was observed a few times. The J gene is TRBJ1-5, the V gene TRBV15, with a possible D match to TRBD1 (5 bases). This CDR3 comprises 13 residues. Per germline, CDR1 LNHNV and CDR2 YYDKDF (reference sequence). Trimming pared 3 bases from V and 3 bases from J, leaving 6 bases between. CDR3 residues: CATSRGDNQPQHF. In nucleotides, the CDR3 is TGTGCCACCAGCAGGGGGGACAATCAGCCCCAGCATTTT.